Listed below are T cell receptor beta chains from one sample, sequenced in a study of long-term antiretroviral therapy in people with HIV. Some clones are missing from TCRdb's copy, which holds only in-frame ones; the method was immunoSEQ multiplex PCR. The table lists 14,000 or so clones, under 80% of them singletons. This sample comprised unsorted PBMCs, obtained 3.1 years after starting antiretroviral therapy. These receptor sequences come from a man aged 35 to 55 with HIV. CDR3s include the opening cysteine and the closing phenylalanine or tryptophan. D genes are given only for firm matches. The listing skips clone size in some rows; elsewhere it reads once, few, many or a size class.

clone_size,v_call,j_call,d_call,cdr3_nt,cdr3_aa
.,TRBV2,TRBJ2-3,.,TGTGCCAGCACTCGGGACTCGGCAGATACGCAGTATTTT,CASTRDSADTQYF
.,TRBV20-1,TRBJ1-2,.,TGCAGTGCTAAGTTCAGCTATGGCTACACCTTC,CSAKFSYGYTF
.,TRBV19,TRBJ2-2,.,TGTGCCAGTAGTGCAGGGCCGGCCGGGGAGCTGTTTTTT,CASSAGPAGELFF
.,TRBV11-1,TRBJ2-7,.,TGTGCCAGCAGCTTAGAAAGGTGGGGGGTCAGCCCTCCCTACGAGCAGTACTTC,CASSLERWGVSPPYEQYF
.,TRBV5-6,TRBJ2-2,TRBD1,TGTGCCAGCAGCTCGTCAGGGGGCAGCGGCACCGGGGAGCTGTTTTTT,CASSSSGGSGTGELFF
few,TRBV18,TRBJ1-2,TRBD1,TGTGCCAGCTCAGAAGACAGGGGCCATGGCTACACCTTC,CASSEDRGHGYTF
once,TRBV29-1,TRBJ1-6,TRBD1,TGCAGCACACGACAGGGGAATAATTCACCCCTCCACTTT,CSTRQGNNSPLHF
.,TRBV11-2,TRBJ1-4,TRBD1,TGTGCCAGCAGCTGGGGGACAGGGGAGGAAAAACTGTTTTTT,CASSWGTGEEKLFF
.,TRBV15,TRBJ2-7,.,TGTGCCACCAGCAGCGGGAGATACGAGCAGTACTTC,CATSSGRYEQYF
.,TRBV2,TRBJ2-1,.,TGTGCCAGCAGCCCCGAGGGGGACTTTCTTTACAATGAGCAGTTCTTC,CASSPEGDFLYNEQFF
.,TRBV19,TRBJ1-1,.,TGTGCCAGTAGTCCCCTCGCGTGGGCAGGGAACACTGAAGCTTTCTTT,CASSPLAWAGNTEAFF
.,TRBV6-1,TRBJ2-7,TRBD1,TGTGCCAGCAGTGTAATGCCGGGACAGCGCTACGAGCAGTACTTC,CASSVMPGQRYEQYF
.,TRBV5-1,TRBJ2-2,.,TGCGCCAGCAAATGGGAACTCAGGAACACCGGGGAGCTGTTTTTT,CASKWELRNTGELFF